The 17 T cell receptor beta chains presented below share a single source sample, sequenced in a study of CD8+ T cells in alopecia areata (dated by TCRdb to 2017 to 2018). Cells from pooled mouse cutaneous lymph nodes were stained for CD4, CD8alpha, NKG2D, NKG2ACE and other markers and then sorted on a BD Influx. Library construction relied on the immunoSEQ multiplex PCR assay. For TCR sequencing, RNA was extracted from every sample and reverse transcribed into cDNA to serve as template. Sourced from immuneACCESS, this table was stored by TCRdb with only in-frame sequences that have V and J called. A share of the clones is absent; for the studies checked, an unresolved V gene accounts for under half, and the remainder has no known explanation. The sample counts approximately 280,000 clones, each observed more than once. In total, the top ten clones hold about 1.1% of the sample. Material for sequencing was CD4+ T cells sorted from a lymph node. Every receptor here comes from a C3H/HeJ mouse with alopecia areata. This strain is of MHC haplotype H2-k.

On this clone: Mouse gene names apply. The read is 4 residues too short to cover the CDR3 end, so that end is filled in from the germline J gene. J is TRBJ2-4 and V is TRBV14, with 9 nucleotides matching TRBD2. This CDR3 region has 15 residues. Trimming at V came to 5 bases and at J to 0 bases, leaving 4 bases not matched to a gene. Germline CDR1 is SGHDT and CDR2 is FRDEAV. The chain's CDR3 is CASRRLGASQNTLYF. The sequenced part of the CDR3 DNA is TGTGCCAGCAGACGACTGGGGGCTAGTCAAAAC.

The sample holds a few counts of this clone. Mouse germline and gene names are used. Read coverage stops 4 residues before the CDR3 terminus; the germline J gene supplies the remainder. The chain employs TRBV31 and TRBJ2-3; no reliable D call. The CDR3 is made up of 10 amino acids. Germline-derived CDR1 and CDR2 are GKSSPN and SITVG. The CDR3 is CACLVETLYF. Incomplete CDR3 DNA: TGTGCCTGTCTCGTAGAA.

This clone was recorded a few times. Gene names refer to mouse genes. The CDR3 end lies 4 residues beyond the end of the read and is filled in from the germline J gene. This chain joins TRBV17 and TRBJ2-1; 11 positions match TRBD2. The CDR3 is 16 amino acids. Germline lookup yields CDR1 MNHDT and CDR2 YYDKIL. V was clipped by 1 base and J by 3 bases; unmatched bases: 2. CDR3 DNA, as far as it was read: TGTGCTAGCAGTAGAGGACTGGGGGGGGTCTATGCT. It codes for CASSRGLGGVYA. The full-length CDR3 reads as CASSRGLGGVYAEQFF.

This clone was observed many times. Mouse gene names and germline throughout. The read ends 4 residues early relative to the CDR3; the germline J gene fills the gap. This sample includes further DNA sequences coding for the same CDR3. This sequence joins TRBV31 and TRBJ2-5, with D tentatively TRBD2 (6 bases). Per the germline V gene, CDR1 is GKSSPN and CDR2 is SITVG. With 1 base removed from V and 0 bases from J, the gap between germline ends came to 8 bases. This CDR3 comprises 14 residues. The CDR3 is CAWSRGVNQDTQYF. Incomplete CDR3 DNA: TGTGCCTGGAGTCGGGGGGTTAACCAAGAC.

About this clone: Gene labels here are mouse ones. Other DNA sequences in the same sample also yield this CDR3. The part of the CDR3 DNA that was read is TGTGCCTGGAGTCTGGCAGGGGGCCCCTAT. This codes for CAWSLAGGPY. The whole CDR3 sequence reads CAWSLAGGPYEQYF. The V call is TRBV31, the J call TRBJ2-7; 8 positions match TRBD1. The read is 4 residues too short to cover the CDR3 end, so that end is filled in from the germline J gene. V lost 0 bases to trimming and J lost 2 bases; unmatched junction nucleotides: 3. Germline CDR1 is GKSSPN and CDR2 is SITVG. CDR3 length: 14 amino acids.

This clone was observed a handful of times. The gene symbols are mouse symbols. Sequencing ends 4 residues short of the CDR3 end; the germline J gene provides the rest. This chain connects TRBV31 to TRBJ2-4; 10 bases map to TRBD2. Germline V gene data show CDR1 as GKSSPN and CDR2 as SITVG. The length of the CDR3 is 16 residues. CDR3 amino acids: CAWSLGWGGAENTLYF. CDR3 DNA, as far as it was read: TGTGCCTGGAGTCTAGGCTGGGGGGGCGCGGAAAAC.

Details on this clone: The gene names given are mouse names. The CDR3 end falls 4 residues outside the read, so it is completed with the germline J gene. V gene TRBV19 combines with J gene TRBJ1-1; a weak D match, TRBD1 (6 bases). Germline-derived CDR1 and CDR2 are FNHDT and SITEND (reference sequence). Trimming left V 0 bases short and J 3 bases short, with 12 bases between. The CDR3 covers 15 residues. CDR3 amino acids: CASSIVPGADTEVFF. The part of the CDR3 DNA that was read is TGTGCCAGCAGTATAGTCCCAGGGGCGGACACA.

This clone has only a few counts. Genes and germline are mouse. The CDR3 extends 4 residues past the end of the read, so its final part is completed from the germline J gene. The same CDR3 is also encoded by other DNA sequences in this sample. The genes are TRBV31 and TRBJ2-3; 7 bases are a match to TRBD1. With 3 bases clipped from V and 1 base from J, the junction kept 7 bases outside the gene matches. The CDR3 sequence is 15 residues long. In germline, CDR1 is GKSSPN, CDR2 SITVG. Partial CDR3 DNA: TGTGCCTGGAGCCGGGACAGAGGGGGTGCAGAA. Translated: CAWSRDRGGAE. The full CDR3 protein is CAWSRDRGGAETLYF.

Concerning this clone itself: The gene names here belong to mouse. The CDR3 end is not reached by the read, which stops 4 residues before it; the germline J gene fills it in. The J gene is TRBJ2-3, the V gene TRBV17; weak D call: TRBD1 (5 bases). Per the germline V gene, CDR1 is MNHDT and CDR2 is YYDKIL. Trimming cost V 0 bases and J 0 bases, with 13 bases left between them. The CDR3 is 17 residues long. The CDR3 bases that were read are TGTGCTAGCAGTAGAGATCTGAGGGGAGGAAGTGCAGAA. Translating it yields CASSRDLRGGSAE. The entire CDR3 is CASSRDLRGGSAETLYF.

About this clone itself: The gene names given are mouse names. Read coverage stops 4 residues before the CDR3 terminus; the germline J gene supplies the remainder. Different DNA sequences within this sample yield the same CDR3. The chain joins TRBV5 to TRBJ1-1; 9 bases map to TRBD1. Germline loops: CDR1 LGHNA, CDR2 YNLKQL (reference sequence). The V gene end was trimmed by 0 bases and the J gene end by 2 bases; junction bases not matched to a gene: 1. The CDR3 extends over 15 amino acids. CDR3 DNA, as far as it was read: TGTGCCAGCAGCCAAGAGGGACAGGGTAACACA. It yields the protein CASSQEGQGNT. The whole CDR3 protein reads CASSQEGQGNTEVFF.

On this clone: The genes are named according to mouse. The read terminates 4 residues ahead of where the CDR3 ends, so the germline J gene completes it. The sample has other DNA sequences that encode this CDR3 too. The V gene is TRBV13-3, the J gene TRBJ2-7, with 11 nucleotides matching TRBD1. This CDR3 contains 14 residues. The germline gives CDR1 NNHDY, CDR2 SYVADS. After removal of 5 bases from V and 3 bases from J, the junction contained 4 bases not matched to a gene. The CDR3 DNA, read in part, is TGTGCCAGCAGGCGGACAGGGGGCGACTAT. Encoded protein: CASRRTGGDY. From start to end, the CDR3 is CASRRTGGDYEQYF.

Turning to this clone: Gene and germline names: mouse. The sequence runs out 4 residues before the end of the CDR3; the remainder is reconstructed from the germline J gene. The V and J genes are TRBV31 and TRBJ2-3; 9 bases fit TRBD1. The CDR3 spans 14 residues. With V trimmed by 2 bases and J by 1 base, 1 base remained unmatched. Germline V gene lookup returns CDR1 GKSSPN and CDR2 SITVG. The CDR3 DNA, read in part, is TGTGCCTGGAGTACAGGGGGCGGTGCAGAA. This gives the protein CAWSTGGGAE. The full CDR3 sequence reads CAWSTGGGAETLYF. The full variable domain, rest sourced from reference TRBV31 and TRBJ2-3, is AQTIHQWPVAEIKAVGSPLSLGCTIKGKSSPNLYWYWQATGGTLQQLFYSITVGQVESVVQLNLSASRPKDDQFILSTEKLLLSHSGFYLCAWSTGGGAETLYFGSGTRLTVL.

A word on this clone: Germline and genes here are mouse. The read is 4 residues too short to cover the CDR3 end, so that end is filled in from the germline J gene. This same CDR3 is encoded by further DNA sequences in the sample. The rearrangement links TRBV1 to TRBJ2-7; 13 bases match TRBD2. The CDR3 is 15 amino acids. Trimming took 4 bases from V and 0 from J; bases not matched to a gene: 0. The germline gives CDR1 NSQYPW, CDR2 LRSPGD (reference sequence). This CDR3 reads CTCSGDWGGSYEQYF. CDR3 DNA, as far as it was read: TGCACCTGCAGTGGGGACTGGGGGGGCTCCTAT.

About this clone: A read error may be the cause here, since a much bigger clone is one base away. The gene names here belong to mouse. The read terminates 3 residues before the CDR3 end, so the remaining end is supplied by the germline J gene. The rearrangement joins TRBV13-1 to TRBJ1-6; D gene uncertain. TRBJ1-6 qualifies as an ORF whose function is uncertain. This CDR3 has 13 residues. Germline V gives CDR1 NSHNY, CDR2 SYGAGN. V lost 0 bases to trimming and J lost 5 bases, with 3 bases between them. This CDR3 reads CASSDDNNSPLYF. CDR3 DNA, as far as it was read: TGTGCCAGCAGTGATGACAATAATTCGCCC.

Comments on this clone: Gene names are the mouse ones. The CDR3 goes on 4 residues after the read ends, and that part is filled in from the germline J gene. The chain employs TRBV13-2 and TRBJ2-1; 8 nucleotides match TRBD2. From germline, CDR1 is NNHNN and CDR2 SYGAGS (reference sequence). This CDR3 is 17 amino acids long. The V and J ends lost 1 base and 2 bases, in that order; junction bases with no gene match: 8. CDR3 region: CASGDIYLGGHYAEQFF. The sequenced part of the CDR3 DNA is TGTGCCAGCGGTGATATCTATCTGGGGGGCCACTATGCT.

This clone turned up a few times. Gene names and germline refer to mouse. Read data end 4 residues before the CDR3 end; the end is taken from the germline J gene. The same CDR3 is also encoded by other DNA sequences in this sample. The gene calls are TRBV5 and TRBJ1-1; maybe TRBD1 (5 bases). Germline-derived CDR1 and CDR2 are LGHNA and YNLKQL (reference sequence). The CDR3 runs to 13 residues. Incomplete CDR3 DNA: TGTGCCAGCAGCCAAGATTCCAGGGCA. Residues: CASSQDSRA. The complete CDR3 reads CASSQDSRAEVFF.

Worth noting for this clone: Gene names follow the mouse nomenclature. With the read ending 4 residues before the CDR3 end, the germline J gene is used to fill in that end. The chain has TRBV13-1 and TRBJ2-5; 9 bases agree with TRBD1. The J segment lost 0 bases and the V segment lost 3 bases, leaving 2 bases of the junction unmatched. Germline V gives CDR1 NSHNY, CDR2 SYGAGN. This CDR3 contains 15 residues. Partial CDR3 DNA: TGTGCCAGCAGTGGGGACAGGGCTAACCAAGAC. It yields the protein CASSGDRANQD. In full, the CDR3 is CASSGDRANQDTQYF.